The 2 T cell receptor beta chains in this list originate from one sample, sequenced in a study of T cell clonality in common variable immunodeficiency. Study results and limitations: Reportedly, TCR beta sequences from common variable immunodeficiency showed fewer deletions and N-nucleotide insertions.

The repertoire was sequenced with immunoSEQ multiplex PCR; TCRdb's copy has only in-frame clones and lacks some. In total the sample includes 11,000 to 15,000 clones, none of them seen once. These receptors' antigens are unknown. Source material: peripheral blood mononuclear cells. The source of these receptors is a human donor with common variable immunodeficiency.

This clone turned up a few times. The read is 3 residues too short to cover the CDR3 end, so that end is filled in from the germline J gene. The rearrangement joins TRBV7-2 to TRBJ1-5; D not certain. The CDR3 consists of 15 residues. V shed 5 bases and J shed 5 bases, with 16 bases lying between them. Germline loops: CDR1 SGHTA, CDR2 FQGNSA. CDR3 amino acids: CASSPVATSDQPQHF. Partial CDR3 DNA: TGTGCCAGCAGCCCTGTGGCAACATCCGATCAGCCC.

Judged by abundance, this clone is medium-sized (0.01 to 0.1%). The read comes to an end 3 residues before the CDR3 does, leaving the germline J gene to fill in the end. The chain is built from TRBV7-2 and TRBJ2-3; no firm D call. The germline V gene has CDR1 SGHTA and CDR2 FQGNSA. The germline V and J ends were trimmed by 1 base and 3 bases, with 8 bases remaining between them. The CDR3 runs 14 residues. The CDR3 protein is CASSLGRSTDTQYF. CDR3 bases read: TGTGCCAGCAGCTTAGGTCGCAGTACAGATACG.